This entry lists 14 T cell receptor beta chains sequenced from one sample in a study of OX40 agonist ivuxolimab in advanced cancers. Measured with immunoSEQ multiplex PCR; TCRdb has only the in-frame clones, and not every one. The sample yields more than 65,000 clones, 84% seen once. The source was CD4+ or CD8+ T cells sorted from blood, collected in a trial of the OX40 agonist ivuxolimab. Receptors originate from an adult with an advanced solid tumor such as melanoma, head and neck, liver or kidney cancer.

V is TRBV18 and J is TRBJ1-4, with D possibly matching TRBD1 (5 bases). Germline CDR1 reads KGHSH; CDR2 reads LQKENI. The CDR3 extends over 14 amino acids. Trimming cost V 3 bases and J 7 bases, with 12 bases left between them. CDR3: CASSPWSGIEKLFF. CDR3 nucleotides: TGTGCCAGCTCACCTTGGTCAGGGATTGAAAAACTGTTTTTT.

This chain joins TRBV28 and TRBJ2-7; no definite D call. V shed 2 bases and J shed 3 bases, with 2 bases lying between them. The CDR3 is made up of 11 amino acids. Germline V gene lookup returns CDR1 MDHEN and CDR2 SYDVKM. CDR3 region: CASSLRYEQYF. CDR3 DNA: TGTGCCAGCAGTTTACGCTACGAGCAGTACTTC.

The rearrangement uses TRBV7-9 and TRBJ2-7; maybe TRBD1 (8 bases). The CDR3 is 18 residues long. V lost 7 bases and J 0 bases, leaving 25 bases between the germline ends. The V gene's germline CDR1 is SEHNR and CDR2 FQNEAQ (reference sequence). Here the CDR3 reads CASIRTGGATRSSYEQYF. CDR3 nucleotides: TGTGCCAGCATTAGAACAGGGGGGGCTACCCGAAGCTCCTACGAGCAGTACTTC.

The chain combines TRBV2 with TRBJ1-1; 7 bases line up with TRBD1. CDR1 is SNHLY and CDR2 is FYNNEI in the germline V gene. The CDR3 is 13 amino acids. V shed 4 bases and J 5 bases; nucleotides not matched to a gene: 4. DNA of the CDR3: TGTGCCAGCAGTGGACAGGGCCTAACTGAAGCTTTCTTT. Translation gives CASSGQGLTEAFF.

The V call is TRBV19, the J call TRBJ1-2; D remains unclear. Trimming cost V 4 bases and J 9 bases, with 15 bases left between them. The CDR3 loop spans 13 amino acids. Germline V gene sequence: CDR1 LNHDA, CDR2 SQIVND (reference sequence). CDR3 nucleotide sequence: TGTGCCAGTAGTAAGTCCCTGGCCGATAGCTACACCTTC. It translates to CASSKSLADSYTF.

The CDR3 region has the DNA TGTGCCAGCAGTTACCCGACAGGGATTGGCACCGGGGAGCTGTTTTTT. It yields the protein CASSYPTGIGTGELFF. J is TRBJ2-2 and V is TRBV6-5; the match to TRBD1 covers 7 bases. Losses at the gene ends were 2 bases for V and 4 bases for J; bases not matched to a gene: 7. There are 16 residues in the CDR3. CDR1 is MNHEY, CDR2 SVGAGI, per germline.

This clone was recorded a few times. This chain joins TRBV11-2 and TRBJ2-3; 8 bases agree with TRBD1. This CDR3 has 16 residues. Germline V CDR1 and CDR2: SGHAT, FQNNGV. J lost 1 base, V lost 7 bases, and 10 bases had no gene match. CDR3 region: CASTQTTQGGTDTQYF. The CDR3 bases are TGTGCCAGCACCCAAACTACACAGGGGGGCACAGATACGCAGTATTTT.

This chain connects TRBV6-6 to TRBJ1-6; 7 positions agree with TRBD1. CDR1 is MNHNY and CDR2 is SVGAGI in the germline V gene (reference sequence). Germline trimming cut 4 bases from V and 7 bases from J; bases unmatched to any gene: 4. This CDR3 has 14 residues. The chain's CDR3 is CASSFQGGNSPLHF. CDR3 in DNA: TGTGCCAGCAGTTTCCAGGGGGGGAATTCACCCCTCCACTTT.

The chain recombines TRBV19 with TRBJ1-6; maybe TRBD1 (5 bases). V lost 6 bases and J 8 bases, leaving 17 bases between the germline ends. CDR1 is LNHDA and CDR2 is SQIVND in the germline V gene (reference sequence). The CDR3 is 15 residues long. DNA of the CDR3: TGTGCCAGTAGGCAGGGAGTAAGCCTTGATTCACCCCTCCACTTT. It specifies CASRQGVSLDSPLHF.

The chain has TRBV7-6 and TRBJ2-7; perhaps TRBD2 as D (5 bases). Germline V gives CDR1 SGHVS, CDR2 FNYEAQ. The CDR3 spans 16 residues. Trimming stripped 5 bases from V and 2 bases from J, with 19 bases between. DNA of the CDR3: TGTGCCAGCAGCACCCCGAGAGGGCCGTCCCCCTACGAGCAGTACTTC. Translated, it gives CASSTPRGPSPYEQYF.

This clone has a single count. This sequence joins TRBV4-2 and TRBJ2-6; D remains ambiguous. Germline V gives CDR1 LGHNA, CDR2 YNFKEQ. CDR3 size: 13 residues. V shed 2 bases and J shed 4 bases, with 3 bases lying between them. This chain's CDR3 is CASSQPGANVLTF. For the CDR3, the DNA is TGTGCCAGCAGCCAACCCGGGGCCAACGTCCTGACTTTC.

The chain carries TRBV5-1 and TRBJ1-6, with 11 bases aligning to TRBD1. Germline assignment: CDR1 SGHRS and CDR2 YFSETQ. The V segment lost 3 bases and the J segment 9 bases; nucleotides outside the gene matches: 2. The CDR3 consists of 14 residues. CDR3 amino acids: CASSSGTGGSPLHF. In nucleotides, the CDR3 is TGCGCCAGCAGCTCAGGGACAGGGGGTTCACCCCTCCACTTT.

Only a few counts were recorded for this clone. The gene calls are TRBV7-9 and TRBJ1-3; the D is unclear. Germline loops: CDR1 SEHNR, CDR2 FQNEAQ (reference sequence). V gave up 2 bases and J gave up 8 bases, with 7 bases separating them. CDR3 length: 12 amino acids. The CDR3 bases are TGTGCCAGCAGCTTATCCTTAGACACCATATATTTT. This sequence encodes CASSLSLDTIYF.

The chain joins TRBV5-6 to TRBJ1-2; D call uncertain. Germline values: CDR1 SGHDT, CDR2 YYEEEE. Trimming pared 1 base from V and 4 bases from J, leaving 11 bases between. The CDR3 is 14 residues long. CDR3 sequence: CASSLPGQSYGYTF. The CDR3 DNA reads as TGTGCCAGCAGCTTGCCCGGGCAGAGCTATGGCTACACCTTC.